These 12 T cell receptor beta chains came from one sample sequenced in a study of blood T cell repertoires in COVID-19. Sequencing was performed with immunoSEQ multiplex PCR; in TCRdb, only in-frame clones are kept and a portion is missing. The sample has under 50,000 clones, 80% to 90% seen once. Sequences were obtained from peripheral blood. The receptors derive from a man in his 70s with active COVID-19.

The CDR3 bases are TGTGCCAGCAGCCAAGATCGGGAAGAGACCCAGTACTTC. Protein sequence: CASSQDREETQYF. V usage is TRBV3-1 (or the pseudogene TRBV3-2) and J usage is TRBJ2-5; D is uncertain. Trimming removed 0 bases at V and 3 bases at J, with 5 bases between. CDR1 is LGHDT and CDR2 is YNNKEL in the germline V gene (reference sequence). This CDR3 has 13 amino acids.

CDR3 residues: CASSATPNYGYTF. DNA of the CDR3: TGTGCCAGCAGCGCGACACCTAACTATGGCTACACCTTC. The V and J genes are TRBV2 and TRBJ1-2; D gene unclear. Germline CDR1 is SNHLY and CDR2 is FYNNEI. This CDR3 contains 13 residues. V shed 6 bases and J shed 0 bases, with 8 bases lying between them.

The V call is TRBV28, the J call TRBJ1-2; D is unresolved. The CDR3 totals 14 residues. Germline V lookup: CDR1 MDHEN, CDR2 SYDVKM. Trimming pared 3 bases from V and 8 bases from J, leaving 16 bases between. The CDR3: CASSFLGTGQGYTF. Here the CDR3 DNA reads TGTGCCAGCAGTTTTCTGGGCACCGGTCAAGGCTACACCTTC.

This clone was observed a handful of times. V gene TRBV3-1 (or the pseudogene TRBV3-2) combines with J gene TRBJ1-1, with D uncertain. The CDR3 loop spans 11 amino acids. Trimming removed 6 bases from V and 7 bases from J, with 9 bases in between. Germline V gene sequence: CDR1 LGHDT, CDR2 YNNKEL (reference sequence). Here the CDR3 reads CASRGGLEAFF. In nucleotides, the CDR3 is TGTGCCAGCAGAGGTGGGCTTGAAGCTTTCTTT.

The chain couples TRBV5-6 to TRBJ1-1; a weak D match, TRBD1 (6 bases). V was trimmed by 2 bases and J by 8 bases, leaving 19 bases between them. The CDR3 spans 15 residues. The germline gives CDR1 SGHDT, CDR2 YYEEEE. CDR3 in DNA: TGTGCCAGCAGCTTTCAGGGGTCCCGGGGAACAGAAGCTTTCTTT. Protein: CASSFQGSRGTEAFF.

This sequence joins TRBV3-1 (or the pseudogene TRBV3-2) and TRBJ2-7, with 10 bases aligning to TRBD2. With V trimmed by 0 bases and J by 7 bases, 12 bases remained unmatched. Germline V gene lookup returns CDR1 LGHDT and CDR2 YNNKEL (reference sequence). The CDR3 extends over 17 amino acids. The CDR3 coding sequence is TGTGCCAGCAGCCAAGACCCAAGTCAGGGGACTAGCGAAGAGCAGTACTTC. It yields the protein CASSQDPSQGTSEEQYF.

This clone appeared once. The chain uses TRBV5-5 and TRBJ1-2, with a tentative D call TRBD1 (5 bases). There are 19 residues in the CDR3. Germline loops: CDR1 SGHKS, CDR2 YYEKEE (reference sequence). Trimming pared 3 bases from V and 3 bases from J, leaving 27 bases between. CDR3 bases: TGTGCCAGCAGCTCGACTCCAACGTGGACGGGACTCAGAGACTATGGCTACACCTTC. Translating it yields CASSSTPTWTGLRDYGYTF.

This clone was recorded once. The rearrangement uses TRBV4-3 and TRBJ2-1, with D possibly being TRBD1 (5 bases). Per the germline V gene, CDR1 is LGHNA and CDR2 is YSLEER. The CDR3 is 16 residues long. Trimming left V 0 bases short and J 1 base short, with 10 bases between. The CDR3, as DNA: TGCGCCAGCAGCCAAGACTACAGGAATTCCTACAATGAGCAGTTCTTC. The encoded protein is CASSQDYRNSYNEQFF.

This chain connects TRBV5-1 to TRBJ2-3; no clear D gene. CDR1 and CDR2 (germline): SGHRS, YFSETQ. Trimming shortened V by 4 bases and J by 6 bases, and 18 bases separated the two germline ends. CDR3 length: 15 residues. CDR3 in DNA: TGCGCCAGCAGCCTGGGTGGAGCCAGAGATGATACGCAGTATTTT. Amino acid sequence: CASSLGGARDDTQYF.

J is TRBJ1-2 and V is TRBV28; 8 bases line up with TRBD1. Germline V gene sequence: CDR1 MDHEN, CDR2 SYDVKM. CDR3 length: 13 residues. V shed 6 bases, J shed 7 bases, and the junction held 7 bases outside the gene matches. This CDR3 is CASSSDRAAGYTF. CDR3 DNA: TGTGCCAGCAGCTCGGACAGGGCGGCTGGCTACACCTTC.

The sample holds one count of this clone. V is TRBV19 and J is TRBJ2-2; 12 bases line up with TRBD2. V was clipped by 6 bases and J by 6 bases; unmatched bases: 5. This CDR3 region has 15 residues. The V gene's germline CDR1 is LNHDA and CDR2 SQIVND (reference sequence). CDR3 residues: CASSLGLAGSGELFF. The CDR3 DNA is TGTGCCAGTAGCCTAGGACTAGCGGGGTCCGGGGAGCTGTTTTTT.

Here the CDR3 reads CASSLGAGGVYNEQFF. CDR3 nucleotides: TGCGCCAGCAGCTTGGGTGCGGGGGGAGTATATAATGAGCAGTTCTTC. This chain connects TRBV5-1 to TRBJ2-1; 8 bases map to TRBD2. CDR3 length equals 16 residues. V trimming: 0 bases; J trimming: 7 bases; junction bases outside the gene matches: 9. In germline, CDR1 is SGHRS, CDR2 YFSETQ.